The following is a TCR beta chain sequence with its context. The V gene's germline CDR1 is SGHVS and CDR2 FQNEAQ. The CDR3 is 15 amino acids. V gave up 5 bases and J gave up 4 bases; unmatched junction bases: 8. The template used for profiling TCR beta VDJ and CDR3 was genomic DNA. TCRdb fed the reads into MiXCR, producing one record per CDR3 protein. The data contain approximately 170,000 distinct CDR3 sequences, 55% to 70% of them singletons. The sample is drawn from a study of CD8+CD57+ T cells in acquired aplastic anemia. For the study at large: Read counts for CD4+ cells (from healthy donors) averaged approximately 10 million.

The chain combines TRBV7-8 with TRBJ1-3, with 7 nucleotides matching TRBD1. This receptor was taken from a human donor in good health. Sequenced input: sorted CD4+, CD8+, or CD8+CD57+ T cells (not recorded which) from PBMCs. DNA of the CDR3: TGTGCCAGCAGCCGAATTACAGGGGTAGGAAACACCATATATTTT. Translation gives CASSRITGVGNTIYF.